This is a list of T cell receptor beta chains from one sample in a study of response to subunit inactivated influenza vaccine. One entry per CDR3 protein results from TCRdb running MiXCR on the RT-PCR reads. The sample includes approximately 500,000 distinct CDR3 sequences, roughly 13% seen only once; the top ten take 10% to 15%. Specimen: PBMCs from blood, collected 40 to 50 days after vaccination. The origin of the receptors is a man between 45 and 60 years old who received an inactivated influenza vaccine. CDR3s include the opening cysteine and the closing phenylalanine or tryptophan. A D gene is named only where the DNA matches it firmly. Size is omitted from some rows. Given values are once, few, many or a class for expanded clones.

size,D,V,J,DNA,CDR3
few,TRBD2,TRBV7-7,TRBJ2-1,TGTGCCAGCAGCCCGGGGGAACTAGCGGGACCATCCTACAATGAGCAGTTCTTC,CASSPGELAGPSYNEQFF
many,NA,TRBV6-2/TRBV6-3,TRBJ2-1,TGTGCCAGCAGTATAATAGGGGGAGGCCGATTATACAATGAGCAGTTCTTC,CASSIIGGGRLYNEQFF
few,TRBD2,TRBV12-3/TRBV12-4,TRBJ2-1,TGTGCCAGCAGACACGGACTAGCGAAGTTCTTC,CASRHGLAKFF
NA,NA,TRBV10-3,TRBJ2-2,TGTGCCATCATGGCCAGTACTTCGAACACCGGGGAGCTGTTTTTT,CAIMASTSNTGELFF
few,TRBD1,TRBV7-9,TRBJ1-1,TGTGCCAGCAGACGTGGACAGGGGTTGAACACTGAAGCTTTCTTT,CASRRGQGLNTEAFF
few,NA,TRBV6-5,TRBJ2-5,TGTGCCAGCAGTTATATGGACCAAGAGACCCAGTACTTC,CASSYMDQETQYF
few,TRBD1,TRBV7-2,TRBJ1-5,TGTGCCAGCAGCTTAAAGGGGACAGGGGTTAGCAATCAGCCCCAGCATTTT,CASSLKGTGVSNQPQHF
few,NA,TRBV28,TRBJ2-4,TGTGCCAGCAGTGATACAGGGAACATTCAGTACTTC,CASSDTGNIQYF
once,NA,TRBV28,TRBJ1-5,TGTGCCAGCAGTTTGTCCGGGGGTCCGAGCAATCAGCCCCAGCATTTT,CASSLSGGPSNQPQHF
NA,TRBD2,TRBV7-8,TRBJ2-1,TGTGCCAGCAGCTTTACTCGGACTAGCGGGAGGTATGAGCAGTTCTTC,CASSFTRTSGRYEQFF
NA,NA,TRBV18,TRBJ2-3,TGTGCCAGCTCACCCCCTGGACAGGATACGCAGTATTTT,CASSPPGQDTQYF
NA,NA,TRBV4-3,TRBJ1-2,TGCGCCAGCAGCCAAGATGCGGCGGGGAACTATGGCTACACCTTC,CASSQDAAGNYGYTF
NA,TRBD1,TRBV20-1,TRBJ1-2,TGCAGTGCCAGCCCCAGGGGGAGGTTGGATGGCTACACCTTC,CSASPRGRLDGYTF
NA,NA,TRBV4-1,TRBJ1-5,TGCGCCAGCAGCCAAGAGGCAGACAATCAGCCCCAGCATTTT,CASSQEADNQPQHF
NA,NA,TRBV7-2,TRBJ1-3,TGTGCCAGCAGCTTACAATTTCCCGACACCATATATTTT,CASSLQFPDTIYF
few,NA,TRBV10-3,TRBJ2-1,TGTGCCATCAGTGAGTCGCTGGTCCTATCCTACAATGAGCAGTTCTTC,CAISESLVLSYNEQFF
few,NA,TRBV6-6,TRBJ1-5,TGTGCCAGCAGTTACGGAGATCAGCCCCAGCATTTT,CASSYGDQPQHF
NA,TRBD2,TRBV6-2/TRBV6-3,TRBJ2-7,TGTGCCAGCACCCATTCCGGACTAGTCACCCACGAGCAGTACTTC,CASTHSGLVTHEQYF
NA,NA,TRBV7-9,TRBJ2-7,TGTGCCAGCAGCTTAGGACCGATCGAGCAGTACTTC,CASSLGPIEQYF
few,NA,TRBV4-1,TRBJ1-4,TGCGCCAGCAGCCAGTCCATATCCGGGAGTAATGAAAAACTGTTTTTT,CASSQSISGSNEKLFF
NA,NA,TRBV24-1,TRBJ2-1,TGTGCCACCAGGGGTGTGACAGACAATGAGCAGTTCTTC,CATRGVTDNEQFF
many,NA,TRBV10-3,TRBJ2-1,TGTGCCATCAGGATTACTGGGGACAATGAGCAGTTCTTC,CAIRITGDNEQFF
NA,NA,TRBV28,TRBJ2-3,TGTGCCAGCAGTAATATTGGGCAGAACACAGATACGCAGTATTTT,CASSNIGQNTDTQYF
few,NA,TRBV7-9,TRBJ2-7,TGTGCCAGCAGTACTGCCCAAGAGCAGTACTTC,CASSTAQEQYF
NA,TRBD2,TRBV29-1,TRBJ2-1,TGCAGCGTTGTCCGCCGACTAGCGGGAGTTGGTGAGCAGTTCTTC,CSVVRRLAGVGEQFF
few,TRBD1,TRBV5-1,TRBJ1-2,TGCGCCAGCAGCTACCAGGACAGGGGTGGCTACACCTTC,CASSYQDRGGYTF
NA,TRBD2,TRBV5-1,TRBJ2-3,TGCGCCAGCAGCTTAGCGGGAGATCAAGATACGCAGTATTTT,CASSLAGDQDTQYF
NA,NA,TRBV6-7,TRBJ2-3,TGTGCCAGCAGTTACCCCCCAAAGAACACAGATACGCAGTATTTT,CASSYPPKNTDTQYF
few,NA,TRBV7-2,TRBJ2-6,TGTGCCAGCAGCTTAGGGCCTAGGGTCCAGGGGACCGGTGGGGCCAACGTCCTGACTTTC,CASSLGPRVQGTGGANVLTF
few,TRBD2,TRBV11-2,TRBJ2-1,TGTGCCAGCAGCTTAGAGGGACTAGCGGGGGGGCCATATGAGCAGTTCTTC,CASSLEGLAGGPYEQFF
NA,NA,TRBV5-1,TRBJ1-4,TGCGCCAGCAGCGCCGAGGTCGGAAAACTGTTTTTT,CASSAEVGKLFF
few,TRBD2,TRBV4-1,TRBJ2-1,TGCGCCAGCAGCCACGTAGCGGGGGAGGTCTACAATGAGCAGTTCTTC,CASSHVAGEVYNEQFF
NA,NA,TRBV11-2,TRBJ2-1,TGTGCCAGCAGCCAGATTATCCCCCTCTACAATGAGCAGTTCTTC,CASSQIIPLYNEQFF
NA,TRBD1,TRBV12-3/TRBV12-4,TRBJ2-1,TGTGCCAGCAGTGCCCGGGACAGGGACTACAATGAGCAGTTCTTC,CASSARDRDYNEQFF
few,NA,TRBV20-1,TRBJ1-1,TGCAGTGCTGGGGAGGGACCTTACACTGAAGCTTTCTTT,CSAGEGPYTEAFF
many,NA,TRBV20-1,TRBJ2-5,TGCAGTGCTAGAGATGGAGGGCTAGTGCTAGAGACCCAGTACTTC,CSARDGGLVLETQYF
few,NA,TRBV7-9,TRBJ2-3,TGTGCCAGCAGCTCCAGGCACACAGATACGCAGTATTTT,CASSSRHTDTQYF
many,TRBD1,TRBV18,TRBJ2-5,TGTGCCAGCTCACCACCGGGACAGGGGGAGACCCAGTACTTC,CASSPPGQGETQYF
NA,TRBD2,TRBV6-2/TRBV6-3,TRBJ2-7,TGTGCCAGCAGTTACCCAAGGCAGCGAGCGGGAGTATTGTCGAGCTCCTACGAGCAGTACTTC,CASSYPRQRAGVLSSSYEQYF
NA,NA,TRBV29-1,TRBJ2-7,TGCAGCGCCGGAGGTCCCGGGTCCTACGAGCAGTACTTC,CSAGGPGSYEQYF
NA,TRBD2,TRBV7-9,TRBJ2-1,TGTGCCAGCAGCCCTCTCGGACTAGCGGGGGGTTTTAATGAGCAGTTCTTC,CASSPLGLAGGFNEQFF
NA,NA,TRBV27,TRBJ2-1,TGTGCCAGCAGTTTAGTCCAATCGGGGGTTGAGCAGTTCTTC,CASSLVQSGVEQFF
few,NA,TRBV5-1,TRBJ2-7,TGCGCCAGCTCAGAGGGGGGGGTTAACTACGAGCAGTACTTC,CASSEGGVNYEQYF
NA,NA,TRBV10-3,TRBJ2-6,TGTGCCATCAGAGGGATTTGGGACTCTGGGGCCAACGTCCTGACTTTC,CAIRGIWDSGANVLTF
few,NA,TRBV7-2,TRBJ2-5,TGTGCCAGCAGCTCACCGCCGATTGAGACCCAGTACTTC,CASSSPPIETQYF
NA,NA,TRBV5-1,TRBJ1-2,TGCGCCAGCAGCTTGGAAACAGCTTCCGACTATGGCTACACCTTC,CASSLETASDYGYTF
few,NA,TRBV7-2,TRBJ2-2,TGTGCCAGCAGCCCCCGCTATTCCGGGGAGCTGTTTTTT,CASSPRYSGELFF
many,NA,TRBV5-1,TRBJ2-5,TGCGCCAGCAGCTTGGCCCTCACTAGGAGGAAAGAGACCCAGTACTTC,CASSLALTRRKETQYF
NA,TRBD1,TRBV7-8,TRBJ1-4,TGTGCCAGCAGCTCGGGACAGGGGGCGGAAAAACTGTTTTTT,CASSSGQGAEKLFF
NA,NA,TRBV18,TRBJ2-2,TGTGCCAGCTCACCACGGTACACCGGGGAGCTGTTTTTT,CASSPRYTGELFF
few,NA,TRBV4-2,TRBJ2-2,TGTGCCAGCAGCCACGCCGGGGAGCTGTTTTTT,CASSHAGELFF
many,TRBD1,TRBV7-2,TRBJ2-7,TGTGCCAGCAGCCGCGGTGGACAGGGAGCGTACGAGCAGTACTTC,CASSRGGQGAYEQYF
NA,NA,TRBV15,TRBJ2-5,TGTGCCACCAGCAGAGGGAATGGAGAGACCCAGTACTTC,CATSRGNGETQYF